These 26 T cell receptor beta chains came from one sample sequenced in a study of cytomegalovirus exposure and HLA in healthy donors. Profiling relied on immunoSEQ multiplex PCR, and the TCRdb table lists in-frame clones only, not all of them. The sample gives about 280,000 clones, just over 85% of which show up once; roughly 1% is in the top ten. The source material was PBMCs. Receptor source: a woman aged 18-29 years in good health and CMV-seronegative.

This clone showed up just once. J is TRBJ2-7 and V is TRBV7-2; D possibly corresponds to TRBD1 (6 bases). Trimming left V 5 bases short and J 2 bases short, with 13 bases between. The CDR3 spans 14 residues. The germline V gene has CDR1 SGHTA and CDR2 FQGNSA. CDR3 sequence: CASSEGHQAYEQYF. In nucleotides, the CDR3 is TGTGCCAGCAGCGAGGGACATCAAGCCTACGAGCAGTACTTC.

The chain is built from TRBV9 and TRBJ2-2, with TRBD2 as a possible D gene (6 bases). This CDR3 has 14 residues. The germline V gene has CDR1 SGDLS and CDR2 YYNGEE. Between the trimmed V and J ends, which lost 0 bases and 8 bases, there was a span of 11 bases. CDR3 sequence: CASSVGDGSGELFF. The CDR3 nucleotides are TGTGCCAGCAGCGTAGGCGACGGGAGTGGGGAGCTGTTTTTT.

This rearrangement joins TRBV6-5 to TRBJ1-3; no firm D call. Trimming cost V 6 bases and J 5 bases, with 8 bases left between them. This CDR3 contains 12 residues. Germline V lookup: CDR1 MNHEY, CDR2 SVGAGI. The CDR3 nucleotides read TGTGCCAGCAGCCCAGGTAGAAACACCATATATTTT. Translation gives CASSPGRNTIYF.

V and J are TRBV4-1 and TRBJ2-7; 15 positions agree with TRBD2. V lost 4 bases, J lost 0 bases, and 7 bases stayed unmatched. The V gene's germline CDR1 is MGHRA and CDR2 YSYEKL. This CDR3 is built from 18 residues. CDR3 sequence: CASSPGLAGGTISYEQYF. CDR3 nucleotides: TGCGCCAGCAGCCCGGGACTAGCGGGAGGAACAATCTCCTACGAGCAGTACTTC.

The V call is TRBV5-8, the J call TRBJ2-3; 9 bases agree with TRBD1. The CDR3 length is 15 residues. Trimming took 0 bases from V and 4 from J; bases not matched to a gene: 3. Germline V gene data show CDR1 as SGHTS and CDR2 as YDEGEE. The CDR3 nucleotides read TGTGCCAGCAGCTTGGAACAGGGGGCGTCAGATACGCAGTATTTT. This translates into CASSLEQGASDTQYF.

The V call is TRBV6-5, the J call TRBJ1-4; 7 nucleotides match TRBD1. The germline CDR1 and CDR2 sequences are MNHEY and SVGAGI. This CDR3 contains 15 residues. J lost 5 bases, V lost 5 bases, and 8 bases had no gene match. CDR3 amino acids: CASSGWTGGNEKLFF. CDR3 nucleotide sequence: TGTGCCAGCAGTGGGTGGACAGGCGGCAATGAAAAACTGTTTTTT.

The chain links TRBV19 to TRBJ2-3; D is perhaps TRBD2 (6 bases). The CDR3 covers 14 residues. Trimming took 3 bases from V and 1 from J, leaving 8 bases between them. Germline-derived CDR1 and CDR2 are LNHDA and SQIVND (reference sequence). CDR3 in amino acids: CASSMWEGTDTQYF. The CDR3 nucleotides are TGTGCCAGTAGTATGTGGGAGGGCACAGATACGCAGTATTTT.

The genes are TRBV11-3 and TRBJ2-7; TRBD2 matches 11 bases. The CDR3 runs 15 residues. V lost 4 bases, J lost 2 bases, and 4 bases stayed unmatched. Germline V gene sequence: CDR1 SGHNT, CDR2 YENEEA. The CDR3 nucleotides read TGTGCCAGCAGCTCCGGGACTAGCGGAACCTACGAGCAGTACTTC. It yields the protein CASSSGTSGTYEQYF. Drawing the rest from reference TRBV11-3 and TRBJ2-7, the complete variable domain is EAGVVQSPRYKIIEKKQPVAFWCNPISGHNTLYWYLQNLGQGPELLIRYENEEAVDDSQLPKDRFSAERLKGVDSTLKIQPAELGDSAVYLCASSSGTSGTYEQYFGPGTRLTVT.

The chain couples TRBV11-1 to TRBJ1-2, with D hard to call. Germline V gene sequence: CDR1 SGHAT, CDR2 FQDESV (reference sequence). This CDR3 is built from 14 residues. V lost 5 bases to trimming and J lost 4 bases, with 14 bases between them. The CDR3 DNA reads TGTGCCAGCAGCCCCGGAGGAGGGCTCTATGGCTACACCTTC. This encodes CASSPGGGLYGYTF.

This chain joins TRBV2 and TRBJ2-7, with 8 bases matching TRBD1. Germline V gene sequence: CDR1 SNHLY, CDR2 FYNNEI. V lost 6 bases and J lost 3; bases outside the gene matches: 10. The CDR3 totals 15 residues. CDR3 DNA sequence: TGTGCCAGCAGGAAGGACAGGGACCTGGTCTACGAGCAGTACTTC. Translated, it gives CASRKDRDLVYEQYF.

V usage is TRBV29-1 and J usage is TRBJ1-4, with D tentatively TRBD1 (6 bases). The CDR3 loop spans 14 amino acids. The V end lost 0 bases, the J end lost 4 bases, and 9 bases lay between the germline ends. Germline V gene lookup returns CDR1 SQVTM and CDR2 ANQGSEA. CDR3 loop: CSVEDRGLNEKLFF. For the CDR3, the DNA is TGCAGCGTTGAAGACAGGGGTCTTAATGAAAAACTGTTTTTT. Drawing the rest from reference TRBV29-1 and TRBJ1-4, the complete variable domain is SAVISQKPSRDICQRGTSLTIQCQVDSQVTMMFWYRQQPGQSLTLIATANQGSEATYESGFVIDKFPISRPNLTFSTLTVSNMSPEDSSIYLCSVEDRGLNEKLFFGSGTQLSVL.

The V call is TRBV4-3, the J call TRBJ2-3; 8 positions agree with TRBD1. The CDR3 has 17 amino acids. Looked up from germline, CDR1 is LGHNA and CDR2 is YSLEER. With 0 bases clipped from V and 1 base from J, the junction kept 6 bases outside the gene matches. The CDR3 reads CASSQDRTGSGTDTQYF. DNA of the CDR3: TGCGCCAGCAGCCAAGACCGGACAGGGAGTGGCACAGATACGCAGTATTTT.

This clone is a singleton in its sample. In nucleotides, the CDR3 is TGTGCCAGTAGTTCGGGGATGCTCAGTGAGCAGTTCTTC. Translated, it gives CASSSGMLSEQFF. The rearrangement uses TRBV25-1 and TRBJ2-1; D perhaps matches TRBD2 (5 bases). Trimming cost V 9 bases and J 9 bases, with 18 bases left between them. The CDR3 runs to 13 residues. Germline CDR1 reads MGHDK; CDR2 reads SYGVNS.

The rearrangement joins TRBV30 to TRBJ2-1; 14 bases are a match to TRBD2. Trimming at V came to 4 bases and at J to 5 bases, leaving 13 bases not matched to a gene. The CDR3 covers 18 residues. CDR1 is GTSNPN, CDR2 SVGIG, per germline (reference sequence). CDR3 protein: CAWNYIRTSGGQDNEQFF. The CDR3 DNA sequence: TGTGCCTGGAATTATATCCGGACTAGCGGGGGGCAAGACAATGAGCAGTTCTTC.

This clone has a handful of counts. This rearrangement joins TRBV6-5 to TRBJ1-2; 9 nucleotides agree with TRBD1. The V gene's germline CDR1 is MNHEY and CDR2 SVGAGI. V dropped 6 bases and J dropped 6; count of bases not matched to a gene: 5. The CDR3 loop spans 13 amino acids. This CDR3 reads CASSPGQGNGYTF. CDR3 bases: TGTGCCAGCAGCCCGGGACAGGGAAATGGCTACACCTTC.

Regarding this clone: At one end the junction does not follow the germline gene, possibly because of a read error. The rearrangement links TRBV30 to TRBJ2-1; no clear D gene. Germline V CDR1 and CDR2: GTSNPN, SVGIG (reference sequence). This CDR3 has 13 residues. CDR3 nucleotides: TGTGCCCGGAGTGGGCTCTCCTACAATGAGCAGTTCTTC. Protein product: CARSGLSYNEQFF.

This sequence joins TRBV6-4 and TRBJ1-2, with 10 bases lining up with TRBD1. After removal of 8 bases from V and 6 bases from J, the junction contained 9 bases not matched to a gene. The CDR3 has 14 residues. Germline-derived CDR1 and CDR2 are MRHNA and SNTAGT. The CDR3 DNA follows: TGTGCCAGCTCCTCGGACAGGGGGTACCATGGCTACACCTTC. This gives the protein CASSSDRGYHGYTF.

V is TRBV5-1 and J is TRBJ1-4, with 7 positions matching TRBD1. Trimming removed 3 bases from V and 5 bases from J; junction bases left unmatched: 7. CDR1 and CDR2 (germline): SGHRS, YFSETQ. CDR3 length equals 15 residues. CDR3 amino acids: CASSSGGTANEKLFF. The CDR3 region has the DNA TGCGCCAGCAGCTCGGGGGGGACAGCAAATGAAAAACTGTTTTTT.

This chain connects TRBV10-3 to TRBJ1-5; tentative D call: TRBD1 (6 bases). Trimming took off 2 bases at V and 0 bases at J, with 14 bases between the two ends. CDR3 length equals 17 residues. Germline values: CDR1 ENHRY, CDR2 SYGVKD. The CDR3 DNA is TGTGCCATCAGTGAGGGGGGCGCCGTCGATAGCAATCAGCCCCAGCATTTT. Residues: CAISEGGAVDSNQPQHF.

The rearrangement joins TRBV7-2 to TRBJ1-2; tentatively, D is TRBD1 (5 bases). Germline loops: CDR1 SGHTA, CDR2 FQGNSA. The V end was cut by 3 bases, the J end by 4 bases, with 18 bases between. The CDR3 loop spans 16 amino acids. CDR3 nucleotides: TGTGCCAGCAGCTTTTCCAGGGAGGCCCGAACCTATGGCTACACCTTC. This gives the protein CASSFSREARTYGYTF.

J is TRBJ1-1 and V is TRBV14; no reliable D call. V shed 2 bases and J shed 9 bases, with 25 bases lying between them. Germline assignment: CDR1 SGHDN and CDR2 FVKESK. The CDR3 contains 17 residues. Written as DNA, the CDR3 is TGTGCCAGCAGCCAAACAGACCTCAAGGGTGGGAGGAACAAAGCTTTCTTT. Its translation is CASSQTDLKGGRNKAFF. The full variable domain, in which reference TRBV14 and TRBJ1-1 provide the parts outside the CDR3, is EAGVTQFPSHSVIEKGQTVTLRCDPISGHDNLYWYRRVMGKEIKFLLHFVKESKQDESGMPNNRFLAERTGGTYSTLKVQPAELEDSGVYFCASSQTDLKGGRNKAFFGQGTRLTVV.

The V call is TRBV6-1, the J call TRBJ2-7, with D hard to call. The CDR3 sequence is 15 residues long. Per germline, CDR1 MNHNS and CDR2 SASEGT. The ends were cut back, 5 bases at V and 1 base at J, with 15 bases in the middle. CDR3 bases: TGTGCCAGCAGTCACCCACTCCCCTCTTCCTACGAGCAGTACTTC. Amino acid sequence: CASSHPLPSSYEQYF.

V and J are TRBV7-9 and TRBJ2-1; the match to TRBD2 covers 7 bases. The CDR3 contains 17 residues. The germline CDR1 and CDR2 sequences are SEHNR and FQNEAQ (reference sequence). Unmatched junction bases numbered 12, after V lost 4 bases and J lost 3 bases. The DNA for the CDR3 is TGTGCCAGCAGCTCCCAGGGAGGGCCTCGGAGCTACAATGAGCAGTTCTTC. It encodes CASSSQGGPRSYNEQFF.

The rearrangement uses TRBV27 and TRBJ2-7, with 7 bases lining up with TRBD2. CDR3 length: 14 amino acids. V lost 3 bases to trimming and J lost 6 bases; unmatched junction nucleotides: 8. Germline V gene lookup returns CDR1 MNHEY and CDR2 SMNVEV (reference sequence). The CDR3 here is CASSLGGVPGEQYF. Written as DNA, the CDR3 is TGTGCCAGCAGTTTGGGGGGGGTCCCCGGCGAGCAGTACTTC.

This sequence joins TRBV7-2 and TRBJ2-1; D call uncertain. The CDR3 contains 14 residues. Germline lookup yields CDR1 SGHTA and CDR2 FQGNSA. V lost 6 bases and J lost 2, with 11 bases in between. CDR3 nucleotide sequence: TGTGCCAGCAGTCCGGCTCTAGCCTACAATGAGCAGTTCTTC. Residues: CASSPALAYNEQFF.

The V call is TRBV27, the J call TRBJ1-5, with 7 bases matching TRBD1. Germline-derived CDR1 and CDR2 are MNHEY and SMNVEV (reference sequence). V shed 2 bases, J shed 5 bases, and the junction held 3 bases outside the gene matches. The CDR3 totals 14 residues. This chain's CDR3 is CASSLGQGDQPQHF. The CDR3 nucleotides read TGTGCCAGCAGTTTAGGTCAGGGGGATCAGCCCCAGCATTTT.